The 7 T cell receptor beta chains listed next were all sequenced from one sample in a study of shared clonotypes between healthy human individuals (dated by TCRdb to between 2020 and 2021). The library was obtained by the immunoSEQ multiplex PCR assay. The table comes from immuneACCESS by way of TCRdb, which keeps in-frame sequences with V and J called. Part of the clones is missing from these tables; in studies checked, under half for an unresolved V gene and the rest for unknown reasons. Recorded for this sample are 90,000 to 150,000 clones; about 63% of them occurred a single time. Roughly a quarter of the sample goes to the ten largest clones. The source material was memory CD8+ T cells sorted from blood. According to the study, the label for this sample's cell subset or site signals: CD45RO+ cells pooled with CCR7-negative TemRA cells. These TCRs come from a woman aged 25-40 years in good health.

There are many counts of this clone. V and J are TRBV5-1 and TRBJ2-7, with a tentative D call TRBD2 (5 bases). The CDR3 contains 12 residues. V lost 4 bases and J 3 bases, leaving 8 bases between the germline ends. Germline values: CDR1 SGHRS, CDR2 YFSETQ. Written as DNA, the CDR3 is TGCGCCAGCAGCCTTGGACTCTACGAGCAGTACTTC. Protein product: CASSLGLYEQYF.

There are a few counts of this clone. V and J are TRBV6-4 and TRBJ2-1; D may match TRBD1 or TRBD2 (6 bases each). V was pared by 8 bases and J by 6 bases, with 14 bases between. Germline-derived CDR1 and CDR2 are MRHNA and SNTAGT. There are 13 residues in the CDR3. The CDR3 bases are TGTGCCAGCGGGGGGCGGGCCGTCAATGAGCAGTTCTTC. As protein: CASGGRAVNEQFF.

The V gene is TRBV28, the J gene TRBJ2-7; D is ambiguous. Trimming removed 4 bases at V and 2 bases at J, with 9 bases between. Germline-derived CDR1 and CDR2 are MDHEN and SYDVKM. The CDR3 has 13 amino acids. CDR3 sequence: CASSSPRTYEQYF. CDR3 nucleotide sequence: TGTGCCAGCAGTTCCCCACGGACCTACGAGCAGTACTTC.

V and J are TRBV6-4 and TRBJ2-1; tentatively, D is TRBD1 or TRBD2 (5 bases each). CDR3 size: 16 residues. Trimming removed 4 bases from V and 3 bases from J, with 16 bases in between. Per the germline V gene, CDR1 is MRHNA and CDR2 is SNTAGT. Here the CDR3 DNA reads TGTGCCAGCAGTGGGGGTGAGGGGAGAGACTACAATGAGCAGTTCTTC. Translation: CASSGGEGRDYNEQFF.

This clone was picked up many times. Other nucleotide sequences from this sample produce the same CDR3. The chain carries TRBV14 and TRBJ2-7; D gene uncertain. Germline values: CDR1 SGHDN, CDR2 FVKESK. Deletions cut 4 bases from V and 3 bases from J, with 7 bases between. This CDR3 is 12 amino acids long. CDR3 loop: CASSLYGYEQYF. The DNA of the CDR3 is TGTGCCAGCAGCCTATACGGCTACGAGCAGTACTTC.

This clone was found a few times. The chain combines TRBV14 with TRBJ2-1, with D unclear. The CDR3 is made up of 14 amino acids. V was shortened by 4 bases and J by 6 bases, with 13 bases between the two germline ends. Germline values: CDR1 SGHDN, CDR2 FVKESK. The chain's CDR3 is CASSRNRITNEQFF. As DNA, the CDR3 is TGTGCCAGCAGCCGAAATCGAATTACCAATGAGCAGTTCTTC.

V and J are TRBV10-3 and TRBJ1-1; a weak D match, TRBD1 (5 bases). Germline V gene sequence: CDR1 ENHRY, CDR2 SYGVKD. This CDR3 region has 15 residues. The ends were cut back, 0 bases at V and 5 bases at J, with 13 bases in the middle. The DNA for the CDR3 is TGTGCCATCAGTGAGTCGTGGGGGTTTAAGACTGAAGCTTTCTTT. Protein: CAISESWGFKTEAFF.